This T cell receptor (beta chain) appears in the sequencing data of a study of cytomegalovirus exposure and HLA in healthy donors. The study, taken as a whole, reports: Rarity marked most TCR sequences, yet some public TCRs occurred in many donors. A prior analysis recorded that most TCR beta V segments were productive about 87% or about 30% of the time.

In the PCR, 60 Vbeta and 13 Jbeta primers were used. TCRdb's table, derived via immunoSEQ multiplex PCR, lists solely in-frame clones and lacks some. This table holds about 140,000 clones, around 86% found once. This CDR3 comprises 13 residues. V lost 5 bases to trimming and J lost 3 bases, with 10 bases between them. The germline V gene encodes CDR1 SGHTA and CDR2 FQGTGA. This clone was counted between two and nine times. Its antigen is unidentified. The sample was PBMCs. The sequence was collected from a female donor in good health and CMV-seronegative. The V and J genes are TRBV7-3 and TRBJ1-2; D might be TRBD1 (6 bases). This CDR3 reads CASSPGQYYGYTF. The DNA for the CDR3 is TGTGCCAGCAGCCCGGGACAATACTATGGCTACACCTTC.